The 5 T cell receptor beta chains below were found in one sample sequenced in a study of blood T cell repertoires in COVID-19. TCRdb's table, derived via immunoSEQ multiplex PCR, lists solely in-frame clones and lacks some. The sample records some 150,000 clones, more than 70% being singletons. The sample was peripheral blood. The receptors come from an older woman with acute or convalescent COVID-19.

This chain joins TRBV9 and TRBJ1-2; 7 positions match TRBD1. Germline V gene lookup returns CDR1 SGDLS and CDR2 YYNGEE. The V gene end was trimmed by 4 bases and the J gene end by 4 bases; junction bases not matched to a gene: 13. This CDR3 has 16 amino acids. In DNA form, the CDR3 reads TGTGCCAGCAGCATCGGGACAGAACGGTCGGCCTATGGCTACACCTTC. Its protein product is CASSIGTERSAYGYTF.

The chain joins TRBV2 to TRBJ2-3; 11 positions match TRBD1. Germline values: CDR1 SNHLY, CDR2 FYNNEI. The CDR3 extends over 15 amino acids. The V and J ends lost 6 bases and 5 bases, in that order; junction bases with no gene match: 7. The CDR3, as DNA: TGTGCCAGCAGGACGGACAGGGGGCAAGGAGATACGCAGTATTTT. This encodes CASRTDRGQGDTQYF. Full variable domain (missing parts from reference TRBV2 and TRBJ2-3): EPEVTQTPSHQVTQMGQEVILRCVPISNHLYFYWYRQILGQKVEFLVSFYNNEISEKSEIFDDQFSVERPDGSNFTLKIRSTKLEDSAMYFCASRTDRGQGDTQYFGPGTRLTVL.

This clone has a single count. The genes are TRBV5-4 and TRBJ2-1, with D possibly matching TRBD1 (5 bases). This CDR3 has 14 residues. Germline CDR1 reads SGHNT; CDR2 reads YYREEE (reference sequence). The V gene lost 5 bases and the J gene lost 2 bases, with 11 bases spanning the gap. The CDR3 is CASSTQEAYNEQFF. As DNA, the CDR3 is TGTGCCAGCAGTACACAGGAAGCCTACAATGAGCAGTTCTTC.

The CDR3 region is CASSERTGGETQYF. As DNA, the CDR3 is TGTGCCAGCAGCGAACGGACAGGCGGTGAGACCCAGTACTTC. The J gene is TRBJ2-5, the V gene TRBV9; TRBD1 aligns across 7 bases. Trimming removed 3 bases from V and 5 bases from J; junction bases left unmatched: 7. The germline CDR1 and CDR2 sequences are SGDLS and YYNGEE. The CDR3 loop spans 14 amino acids. Full variable domain (rest looked up from reference TRBV9 and TRBJ2-5): DSGVTQTPKHLITATGQRVTLRCSPRSGDLSVYWYQQSLDQGLQFLIQYYNGEERAKGNILERFSAQQFPDLHSELNLSSLELGDSALYFCASSERTGGETQYFGPGTRLLVL.

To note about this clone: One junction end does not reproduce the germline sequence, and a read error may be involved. CDR3 amino acids: CASRGLVGETQYF. The DNA for the CDR3 is TGTGCCAGCAGAGGATTGGTCGGGGAGACTCAGTACTTC. The chain recombines TRBV7-9 with TRBJ2-5; D is possibly TRBD2 (5 bases). The germline V gene encodes CDR1 SEHNR and CDR2 FQNEAQ (reference sequence). The CDR3 contains 13 residues.